These 29 T cell receptor beta chains were sequenced from one sample in a study of blood T cell repertoires in COVID-19. Measured with immunoSEQ multiplex PCR; TCRdb has only the in-frame clones, and not every one. The sample contains about 250,000 clones, roughly 83% of which appear only once. The sample consisted of peripheral blood. Receptors originate from an elderly man with acute or convalescent COVID-19.

The chain links TRBV5-6 to TRBJ2-7; the D gene is possibly TRBD2 (5 bases). The CDR3 contains 12 residues. Trimming took 1 base from V and 4 from J, leaving 6 bases between them. CDR1 is SGHDT, CDR2 YYEEEE, per germline. For the CDR3, the DNA is TGTGCCAGCAGCTTGCGGACTTACGAGCAGTACTTC. Its protein product is CASSLRTYEQYF.

The chain is built from TRBV7-2 and TRBJ2-5, with 10 positions matching TRBD2. The CDR3 contains 19 residues. The J segment lost 0 bases and the V segment lost 4 bases, leaving 14 bases of the junction unmatched. Germline lookup yields CDR1 SGHTA and CDR2 FQGNSA. This CDR3 reads CASSSGALAGGNYQETQYF. DNA of the CDR3: TGTGCCAGCAGCTCAGGGGCTTTAGCGGGGGGCAATTACCAAGAGACCCAGTACTTC.

This clone was counted once. The chain carries TRBV2 and TRBJ1-2; TRBD1 is a possible D gene (6 bases). This CDR3 comprises 12 residues. V lost 7 bases and J lost 8, with 14 bases in between. Looked up from germline, CDR1 is SNHLY and CDR2 is FYNNEI. CDR3 bases: TGTGCCAGCACTGGGGACACCCGAGGCTACACCTTC. Protein product: CASTGDTRGYTF.

This chain links TRBV3-1 (or the pseudogene TRBV3-2) with TRBJ2-1; a possible D gene is TRBD1 (5 bases). This CDR3 is 15 amino acids long. Germline values: CDR1 LGHDT, CDR2 YNNKEL (reference sequence). The V end was cut by 3 bases, the J end by 2 bases, with 11 bases between. In DNA, the CDR3 is TGTGCCAGCAGCCAGAGACAGTTAACCTACAATGAGCAGTTCTTC. It specifies CASSQRQLTYNEQFF.

The rearrangement links TRBV7-9 to TRBJ2-1, with 12 bases that match TRBD2. The CDR3 has 16 residues. The J segment lost 7 bases and the V segment lost 4 bases, leaving 8 bases of the junction unmatched. Germline lookup yields CDR1 SEHNR and CDR2 FQNEAQ (reference sequence). CDR3 in amino acids: CASSSLAGGSGNEQFF. For the CDR3, the DNA is TGTGCCAGCAGCTCCCTAGCGGGAGGGTCAGGGAATGAGCAGTTCTTC. Drawing the rest from reference TRBV7-9 and TRBJ2-1, the complete variable domain is DTGVSQNPRHKITKRGQNVTFRCDPISEHNRLYWYRQTLGQGPEFLTYFQNEAQLEKSRLLSDRFSAERPKGSFSTLEIQRTEQGDSAMYLCASSSLAGGSGNEQFFGPGTRLTVL.

The chain uses TRBV11-3 and TRBJ2-3; 7 nucleotides agree with TRBD1. CDR3 length equals 14 residues. J gave up 3 bases and V 5 bases, and 5 bases lay outside the gene matches. Germline CDR1 is SGHNT and CDR2 is YENEEA. DNA for the CDR3: TGTGCCAGCAGCCGCCGGACAGGAACAGATACGCAGTATTTT. Protein: CASSRRTGTDTQYF.

This clone was seen once. The rearrangement joins TRBV5-1 to TRBJ2-1; the D gene is possibly TRBD1 (5 bases). This CDR3 has 15 residues. The V gene's germline CDR1 is SGHRS and CDR2 YFSETQ. Trimming pared 1 base from V and 9 bases from J, leaving 17 bases between. CDR3 coding DNA: TGCGCCAGCAGCTTGTCACAGGCCGAAATTGGTGAGCAGTTCTTC. As protein: CASSLSQAEIGEQFF.

The chain joins TRBV5-3 to TRBJ1-5, with D possibly matching TRBD1 (5 bases). TRBV5-3 is marked as an open reading frame, function uncertain. This CDR3 contains 15 residues. The ends were cut back, 0 bases at V and 7 bases at J, with 14 bases in the middle. CDR3 nucleotides: TGTGCCAGAAGCTTGGGCGGGGCAACGGGCCAGCCCCAGCATTTT. Encoded protein: CARSLGGATGQPQHF.

This clone appeared a single time. The chain's CDR3 is CASSRGGYNEQFF. For the CDR3, the DNA is TGTGCCAGCAGCCGCGGGGGCTACAATGAGCAGTTCTTC. This chain links TRBV7-9 with TRBJ2-1; TRBD2 matches at 7 bases. The germline CDR1 and CDR2 sequences are SEHNR and FQNEAQ (reference sequence). The J segment lost 3 bases and the V segment lost 5 bases, leaving 1 base of the junction unmatched. The CDR3 extends over 13 amino acids.

The chain has TRBV15 and TRBJ1-5; no definite D call. In germline, CDR1 is LNHNV, CDR2 YYDKDF (reference sequence). The V gene lost 3 bases and the J gene lost 0 bases, with 6 bases spanning the gap. This CDR3 is 14 amino acids long. CDR3 amino acids: CATSSRNSNQPQHF. The CDR3 DNA sequence: TGTGCCACCAGCAGCAGGAATAGCAATCAGCCCCAGCATTTT.

CDR3 loop: CASTGTKNIQYF. The CDR3 DNA reads as TGTGCCAGCACCGGGACCAAAAACATTCAGTACTTC. The chain uses TRBV28 and TRBJ2-4, with D possibly matching TRBD2 (5 bases). Trimming took 7 bases from V and 2 from J, leaving 6 bases between them. The CDR3 consists of 12 residues. Germline CDR1 MDHEN, CDR2 SYDVKM.

The chain employs TRBV6-1 and TRBJ2-7; no reliable D call. The CDR3 is made up of 13 amino acids. The germline V gene has CDR1 MNHNS and CDR2 SASEGT. The V end lost 1 base, the J end lost 5 bases, and 9 bases lay between the germline ends. The CDR3 nucleotides read TGTGCCAGCAGTGAAGAGCCTAGAAACGAGCAGTACTTC. Amino acids: CASSEEPRNEQYF.

The chain uses TRBV7-8 and TRBJ1-5, with D possibly matching TRBD1 (5 bases). V was pared by 1 base and J by 6 bases, with 16 bases between. The V gene's germline CDR1 is SGHVS and CDR2 FQNEAQ. This CDR3 spans 16 amino acids. The CDR3 sequence: CASSLDGAGIPQPQHF. DNA for the CDR3: TGTGCCAGCAGCTTAGACGGCGCAGGGATTCCTCAGCCCCAGCATTTT. Together with reference TRBV7-8 and TRBJ1-5, the CDR3 gives the full variable domain: GAGVSQSPRYKVAKRGQDVALRCDPISGHVSLFWYQQALGQGPEFLTYFQNEAQLDKSGLPSDRFFAERPEGSVSTLKIQRTQQEDSAVYLCASSLDGAGIPQPQHFGDGTRLSIL.

This clone has just one count. This chain uses TRBV19 with TRBJ2-6; D may be TRBD2 (6 bases). V shed 4 bases and J shed 1 base, with 17 bases lying between them. This CDR3 region has 18 residues. Germline V gene data show CDR1 as LNHDA and CDR2 as SQIVND (reference sequence). The CDR3 sequence is CASSTGDGFRSGANVLTF. CDR3 DNA: TGTGCCAGTAGTACGGGAGACGGATTTAGGTCTGGGGCCAACGTCCTGACTTTC.

The chain carries TRBV27 and TRBJ2-7; D may be TRBD1 (5 bases). Germline V gives CDR1 MNHEY, CDR2 SMNVEV (reference sequence). The CDR3 spans 13 residues. The V end was cut by 5 bases, the J end by 3 bases, with 11 bases between. CDR3 in DNA: TGTGCCAGCAGTCGAATCGACAGCTACGAGCAGTACTTC. Amino acid sequence: CASSRIDSYEQYF.

This sequence joins TRBV5-1 and TRBJ2-7, with a possible D match to TRBD2 (6 bases). Germline loops: CDR1 SGHRS, CDR2 YFSETQ. The CDR3 is made up of 14 amino acids. V lost 6 bases and J 0 bases, leaving 13 bases between the germline ends. The CDR3 DNA follows: TGCGCCAGCACGATTGAGGGACTCTCCTACGAGCAGTACTTC. Protein: CASTIEGLSYEQYF.

CDR3 nucleotide sequence: TGTGCCAGCAGCCGAGCGGACGGTAATTCACCCCTCCACTTT. It yields the protein CASSRADGNSPLHF. The chain employs TRBV7-9 and TRBJ1-6, with unresolved D. V lost 5 bases and J 6 bases, leaving 11 bases between the germline ends. The CDR3 is made up of 14 amino acids. Germline CDR1 and CDR2: SEHNR and FQNEAQ (reference sequence).

V usage is TRBV15 and J usage is TRBJ2-1; TRBD2 might be the D (6 bases). The V end lost 1 base, the J end lost 4 bases, and 8 bases lay between the germline ends. Per germline, CDR1 LNHNV and CDR2 YYDKDF (reference sequence). This CDR3 has 14 amino acids. DNA for the CDR3: TGTGCCACCAGCAGAGGGGGGGAGTACAATGAGCAGTTCTTC. Translating gives CATSRGGEYNEQFF.

This chain links TRBV10-3 with TRBJ1-1, with a possible D match to TRBD1 (6 bases). The CDR3 has 10 amino acids. V lost 7 bases to trimming and J lost 11 bases, with 11 bases between them. Per the germline V gene, CDR1 is ENHRY and CDR2 is SYGVKD. CDR3 nucleotides: TGTGCCATCACAGGGGCGAAGGCTTTCTTT. Translated, it gives CAITGAKAFF.

In its sample, this clone was seen a few times. CDR3 DNA: TGTGCCAGCAGCTCGCCGGGACACCTAATATCACCCCTCCACTTT. Protein: CASSSPGHLISPLHF. The chain links TRBV13 to TRBJ1-6, with D tentatively TRBD1 (6 bases). The CDR3 totals 15 residues. CDR1 and CDR2 from the germline V gene are PRHDT and FYEKMQ (reference sequence). The ends were cut back, 4 bases at V and 10 bases at J, with 17 bases in the middle.

The chain couples TRBV12-3 or TRBV12-4 to TRBJ2-4, with D maybe TRBD2 (5 bases). CDR3 length: 11 amino acids. V lost 6 bases and J 8 bases, leaving 8 bases between the germline ends. In DNA, the CDR3 is TGTGCCAGCAGCTTGAGGGACATTCAGTACTTC. Amino acid sequence: CASSLRDIQYF.

V and J are TRBV6-2 or TRBV6-3 and TRBJ1-2, with D possibly matching TRBD1 (6 bases). The V gene's germline CDR1 is MNHEY and CDR2 SVGEGT. Trimming took 3 bases from V and 1 from J, leaving 15 bases between them. This CDR3 region has 16 residues. The CDR3 DNA reads as TGTGCCAGCAGTTATCCCTTACAGGGCTTTAACTATGGCTACACCTTC. It encodes CASSYPLQGFNYGYTF.

The chain carries TRBV25-1 and TRBJ1-6; D is possibly TRBD1 (5 bases). Germline V gene data show CDR1 as MGHDK and CDR2 as SYGVNS. CDR3 length: 13 residues. Trimming shortened V by 4 bases and J by 10 bases, and 11 bases separated the two germline ends. CDR3 sequence reads: CASSGTIRSPLHF. The CDR3 DNA sequence: TGTGCCAGCAGTGGGACAATCAGATCACCCCTCCACTTT. Full variable domain (missing parts from reference TRBV25-1 and TRBJ1-6): EADIYQTPRYLVIGTGKKITLECSQTMGHDKMYWYQQDPGMELHLIHYSYGVNSTEKGDLSSESTVSRIRTEHFPLTLESARPSHTSQYLCASSGTIRSPLHFGNGTRLTVT.

In this sample, this clone turned up once. The chain combines TRBV15 with TRBJ1-5; D call uncertain. Per the germline V gene, CDR1 is LNHNV and CDR2 is YYDKDF (reference sequence). The CDR3 totals 15 residues. Trimming pared 3 bases from V and 0 bases from J, leaving 9 bases between. CDR3 amino acids: CATSSDGNSNQPQHF. CDR3 sequence (DNA): TGTGCCACCAGCAGTGACGGGAATAGCAATCAGCCCCAGCATTTT.

This chain links TRBV2 with TRBJ2-7; TRBD1 might be the D (6 bases). In germline, CDR1 is SNHLY, CDR2 FYNNEI. This CDR3 is 14 amino acids long. Trimming took 6 bases from V and 0 from J, leaving 12 bases between them. In DNA form, the CDR3 reads TGTGCCAGCAGGGCCGACAGGAACTCCTACGAGCAGTACTTC. This translates into CASRADRNSYEQYF.

This chain links TRBV15 with TRBJ2-3; D is unresolved. This CDR3 is built from 15 residues. Germline CDR1 LNHNV, CDR2 YYDKDF (reference sequence). The germline V and J ends were trimmed by 1 base and 2 bases, with 10 bases remaining between them. The CDR3 is CATSRVELLTDTQYF. CDR3 DNA sequence: TGTGCCACCAGCAGAGTAGAGCTCCTCACAGATACGCAGTATTTT.

V is TRBV6-5 and J is TRBJ2-7; D perhaps matches TRBD1 (6 bases). Per germline, CDR1 MNHEY and CDR2 SVGAGI. The CDR3 has 15 residues. V lost 4 bases, J lost 2 bases, and 15 bases lay in between. As DNA, the CDR3 is TGTGCCAGCAGTTCGTACTCAGGGGCTACCTACGAGCAGTACTTC. Translated, it gives CASSSYSGATYEQYF.

The V and J genes are TRBV28 and TRBJ2-2; TRBD2 matches 10 bases. This CDR3 spans 16 amino acids. Germline loops: CDR1 MDHEN, CDR2 SYDVKM. V lost 6 bases and J lost 5; bases outside the gene matches: 9. CDR3 in amino acids: CASRHLAGARTGELFF. CDR3 DNA: TGTGCCAGCAGGCATCTAGCGGGGGCTAGAACCGGGGAGCTGTTTTTT.

This chain uses TRBV5-1 with TRBJ2-7; possibly TRBD2 for D (5 bases). Germline V gene lookup returns CDR1 SGHRS and CDR2 YFSETQ. The CDR3 has 16 amino acids. Trimming removed 0 bases at V and 2 bases at J, with 15 bases between. The CDR3 DNA sequence: TGCGCCAGCAGCTTGGTGCCCGGGATGGGAACCTACGAGCAGTACTTC. The encoded protein is CASSLVPGMGTYEQYF.